The sequence of this TCR beta chain was determined in a study of shared clonotypes between healthy human individuals. Repertoires were generated with immunoSEQ multiplex PCR, while TCRdb's copy carries only in-frame clones and drops some. This table has some 2 million clones, approximately 94% appearing once. This clone was counted once. Positive CCR7 selection of CD45RO-negative cells yielded the naive CD8 cells, and terminally differentiated effector memory CD45RA+ cells were excluded. From germline, CDR1 is SGHTS and CDR2 YDEGEE. Trimming left V 4 bases short and J 6 bases short, with 19 bases between. This CDR3 region has 16 residues.

The chain is built from TRBV5-8 and TRBJ1-4; D perhaps matches TRBD1 (6 bases). The source is a young man in good health. Source material: naive CD8+ T cells sorted from blood. The CDR3 nucleotides are TGTGCCAGCAGCCGAAGGCGACAGGCCTGGGATGAAAAACTGTTTTTT. Its protein product is CASSRRRQAWDEKLFF. The entire variable domain, with the rest obtained from reference TRBV5-8 and TRBJ1-4, is as follows: EAGVTQSPTHLIKTRGQQATLRCSPISGHTSVYWYQQALGLGLQFLLWYDEGEERNRGNFPPRFSGRQFPNYSSELNVNALELEDSALYLCASSRRRQAWDEKLFFGSGTQLSVL.